A selection of T cell receptor beta chains follows, all from one sample in a study of cytotoxic CD8 clonotypes in ibrutinib-treated CLL. The repertoire was sequenced with immunoSEQ multiplex PCR; TCRdb's copy has only in-frame clones and lacks some. This table holds more than 110,000 clones, around 93% found once. The sequencing here drew on PBMCs, taken after 12 months of ibrutinib treatment. The source of these receptors is a human donor with chronic lymphocytic leukemia. Both conserved end residues are part of each CDR3. D genes are given only for firm matches. Where a row states a size, it is once, few, many or the class of an expanded clone; other rows omit it.

TRBJ1-5 | - | TRBV28 | TRBD1 | CASSYQGGGNQPQHF | TGTGCCAGCAGCTACCAGGGGGGAGGGAATCAGCCCCAGCATTTT
TRBJ2-3 | - | TRBV18 | TRBD2 | CASSPPSGYTDTQYF | TGTGCCAGCTCACCTCCTAGCGGTTACACAGATACGCAGTATTTT
TRBJ1-2 | once | TRBV5-4 | - | CASSLVSRTATGGYGYTF | TGTGCCAGCAGCTTGGTTTCCCGGACAGCCACTGGGGGATATGGCTACACCTTC
TRBJ2-2 | - | TRBV7-3 | - | CASSSPPPGLWTGELFF | TGTGCCAGCAGCTCACCACCCCCGGGACTCTGGACCGGGGAGCTGTTTTTT
TRBJ2-6 | - | TRBV25-1 | - | CASSEAQSGANVLTF | TGTGCCAGCAGTGAAGCTCAGTCTGGGGCCAACGTCCTGACTTTC
TRBJ2-3 | - | TRBV28 | TRBD2 | CASSLIGGRAIGDTQYF | TGTGCCAGCAGTTTAATTGGCGGGAGGGCTATCGGAGATACGCAGTATTTT
TRBJ2-2 | - | TRBV29-1 | - | CSVEIYTGELFF | TGCAGCGTTGAAATTTACACCGGGGAGCTGTTTTTT
TRBJ1-4 | - | TRBV2 | - | CASSDSSGGEKLFF | TGTGCCAGCAGCGACTCCTCCGGAGGGGAAAAACTGTTTTTT
TRBJ2-3 | - | TRBV9 | TRBD1 | CASSAGQGADTQYF | TGTGCCAGCAGTGCAGGACAGGGTGCAGATACGCAGTATTTT
TRBJ1-4 | - | TRBV19 | - | CASSILTGANEKLFF | TGTGCCAGTAGTATCCTGACAGGAGCTAATGAAAAACTGTTTTTT
TRBJ2-3 | - | TRBV7-2 | TRBD1 | CASSWDRENEYF | TGTGCCAGCAGTTGGGACAGGGAAAATGAGTATTTT
TRBJ2-5 | - | TRBV11-2 | - | CASSPRAEETQYF | TGTGCCAGCAGCCCGAGGGCAGAAGAGACCCAGTACTTC
TRBJ1-1 | - | TRBV14 | - | CASSQALNTEAFF | TGTGCCAGCAGCCAAGCCTTGAACACTGAAGCTTTCTTT
TRBJ2-3 | - | TRBV2 | TRBD2 | CASSNGLGDTDTQYF | TGTGCCAGCAGTAATGGACTAGGTGATACAGATACGCAGTATTTT
TRBJ2-2 | once | TRBV29-1 | - | CSVVRGTGELFF | TGCAGCGTTGTGCGAGGCACCGGGGAGCTGTTTTTT
TRBJ1-1 | - | TRBV15 | - | CATSRPLGQNTEAFF | TGTGCCACCAGCAGACCCTTGGGACAGAACACTGAAGCTTTCTTT
TRBJ2-3 | - | TRBV11-2 | - | CASSLVGAGQLTDTQYF | TGTGCCAGCAGCTTAGTGGGGGCGGGACAGTTGACAGATACGCAGTATTTT
TRBJ2-6 | - | TRBV7-9 | - | CASREWSGANVLTF | TGTGCCAGCAGAGAATGGTCTGGGGCCAACGTCCTGACTTTC
TRBJ2-1 | - | TRBV18 | - | CASSPFGGDGNEQFF | TGTGCCAGCTCACCCTTTGGCGGAGACGGTAATGAGCAGTTCTTC
TRBJ2-1 | - | TRBV27 | TRBD1 | CASLSWGQGIVNEQFF | TGTGCCAGCCTCAGTTGGGGACAGGGTATTGTTAATGAGCAGTTCTTC
TRBJ2-5 | - | TRBV4-2 | - | CASSQGLGNQETQYF | TGTGCCAGCAGCCAAGGGTTAGGAAACCAAGAGACCCAGTACTTC
TRBJ1-4 | - | TRBV30 | - | CAWSQPGAGLNEKLFF | TGTGCCTGGAGTCAACCGGGGGCAGGGCTCAATGAAAAACTGTTTTTT